The 3 T cell receptor beta chains below were found in one sample sequenced in a study of T cells in women clearing cervical HPV infection. Assay: immunoSEQ multiplex PCR; the TCRdb copy retains only in-frame clones and omits some. The sample data list about 12,000 clones. The specimen was blood buffy coat. The source of these receptors is a woman between 18 and 70 years old with a cervical HPV16 infection that either progressed to CIN3+ or cleared (not recorded which).

Concerning this clone: The junction does not match germline at one end; this may be a read error. The sequence runs out 3 residues before the end of the CDR3; the remainder is reconstructed from the germline J gene. The identical CDR3 is also encoded by other nucleotide sequences in the sample. The rearrangement links TRBV6-1 to TRBJ1-3; the D gene is possibly TRBD1 (5 bases). The CDR3 consists of 15 residues. Per germline, CDR1 MNHNS and CDR2 SASEGT. CDR3 DNA, as far as it was read: TGTGCCAGCAGTGTTGACAGCCACTCTGGAAACACT. It specifies CASSVDSHSGNT. The complete CDR3 sequence is CASSVDSHSGNTIYF.

On this clone: The sequence runs out 3 residues before the end of the CDR3; the remainder is reconstructed from the germline J gene. The chain carries TRBV20-1 and TRBJ2-5, with TRBD1 identical over 8 bases. V lost 6 bases, J lost 5 bases, and 11 bases stayed unmatched. The CDR3 has 14 residues. The germline V gene encodes CDR1 DFQATT and CDR2 SNEGSKA (reference sequence). The CDR3 region is CSARSTGAKETQYF. The CDR3 bases that were read are TGCAGTGCCCGATCGACAGGGGCAAAGGAGACC.

In the case of this clone: The read ends 3 residues shy of where the CDR3 ends; the end is completed using the germline J gene. V usage is TRBV5-4 and J usage is TRBJ1-1; TRBD1 matches 7 bases. CDR1 and CDR2 from the germline V gene are SGHNT and YYREEE (reference sequence). After removal of 4 bases from V and 1 base from J, the junction contained 7 bases not matched to a gene. The CDR3 sequence is 15 residues long. Incomplete CDR3 DNA: TGTGCCAGCAGCAGCGGAGGGGGCGCGAACACTGAA. It yields the protein CASSSGGGANTE. From start to end, the CDR3 is CASSSGGGANTEAFF. The whole variable domain, remainder taken from reference TRBV5-4 and TRBJ1-1, is ETGVTQSPTHLIKTRGQQVTLRCSSQSGHNTVSWYQQALGQGPQFIFQYYREEENGRGNFPPRFSGLQFPNYSSELNVNALELDDSALYLCASSSGGGANTEAFFGQGTRLTVV.